The clone carrying this TCR beta chain has just a few counts. Antigen unknown. The data are from a study of T-cell memory formation after mild COVID-19. Study conclusions and caveats: Later expanders leaned CD4+, whereas clones that contracted between day 15 and 85 were balanced CD4/CD8. Detection of some responders pre-infection suggested pre-existing cross-reactive memory T cells participated.

A single record per CDR3 protein comes from TCRdb applying MiXCR to the 5' RACE reads. This table has 140,000 to 150,000 distinct CDR3 sequences, under 30% appearing once. This CDR3 comprises 12 residues. Germline values: CDR1 SGHVS, CDR2 FNYEAQ. V was trimmed by 2 bases and J by 7 bases, leaving 6 bases between them. This clonotype originated in an adult woman who had mild COVID-19 (a few samples of this study predate the infection). Cell type and time point are not known. The rearrangement links TRBV7-6 to TRBJ2-1; tentatively, D is TRBD2 (5 bases). Sequencing was done on a sample of PBMCs or a T cell subset sorted from them (not recorded which). CDR3 coding DNA: TGTGCCAGCAGCTTAATAGCGAATGAGCAGTTCTTC. Translation: CASSLIANEQFF. Full variable domain (remainder filled in from reference TRBV7-6 and TRBJ2-1): GAGVSQSPRYKVTKRGQDVALRCDPISGHVSLYWYRQALGQGPEFLTYFNYEAQQDKSGLPNDRFSAERPEGSISTLTIQRTEQRDSAMYRCASSLIANEQFFGPGTRLTVL.